A selection of T cell receptor beta chains follows, all from one sample in a study of long-term antiretroviral therapy in people with HIV. Sequencing used immunoSEQ multiplex PCR; TCRdb keeps in-frame clones, though not all of them. The data contain approximately 9,000 clones, 84% of them singletons. This material consisted of unsorted PBMCs, taken 0.3 years before starting antiretroviral therapy. The receptors shown here come from a man aged 25 to 40 with HIV. Both conserved end residues are part of each CDR3. A D gene is named only where the DNA matches it firmly. Part of the rows lack a size; the others show once, few, many or a class for expanded clones.

V	J	D	size	DNA	CDR3
TRBV6-1	TRBJ2-3	NA	NA	TGTGCCAGCAGTGAGCTGAATGGGCAGTATTTT	CASSELNGQYF
TRBV6-5	TRBJ2-5	TRBD2	NA	TGTGCCAGCAGTTACTCCCTAGCGGGACGTTTAGAGACCCAGTACTTC	CASSYSLAGRLETQYF
TRBV6-1	TRBJ2-2	TRBD1	NA	TGTGCCAGCAGTGTATCGAGGGGGCCTCTGTACACCGGGGAGCTGTTTTTT	CASSVSRGPLYTGELFF
TRBV11-2	TRBJ2-1	NA	NA	TGTGCCAGCAGCTTAGGTGCAGGGGCGCTCCTTAATGAGCAGTTCTTC	CASSLGAGALLNEQFF
TRBV5-1	TRBJ1-6	NA	NA	TGCGCCAGCAGCTTGGGACAGAGTCGGTCACCCCTCCACTTT	CASSLGQSRSPLHF
TRBV15	TRBJ2-3	NA	NA	TGTGCCACCAGCAGAGCCAGCACAGATACGCAGTATTTT	CATSRASTDTQYF
TRBV7-9	TRBJ2-7	NA	few	TGTGCCAGCAGCAGGGAAGTCTACGAGCAGTACTTC	CASSREVYEQYF
TRBV6-5	TRBJ1-2	NA	NA	TGTGCCAGCAGTTACTCCACGACAGACTATGGCTACACCTTC	CASSYSTTDYGYTF
TRBV5-5	TRBJ1-1	TRBD1	NA	TGTGCCAGCAGCTTGTTCGGGACAGGGTTAACTGAAGCTTTCTTT	CASSLFGTGLTEAFF
TRBV5-4	TRBJ2-1	NA	few	TGTGCCAGCAGCTTAGCTAATGAGCAGTTCTTC	CASSLANEQFF
TRBV18	TRBJ2-2	TRBD1	NA	TGTGCCAGCTCACCAATCGGGACAGGGGGCACCGGGGAGCTGTTTTTT	CASSPIGTGGTGELFF
TRBV6-5	TRBJ1-2	TRBD1	NA	TGTGCCAGCAGTTTAGGACAGGGCCGTTACTATGGCTACACCTTC	CASSLGQGRYYGYTF
TRBV19	TRBJ1-2	NA	NA	TGTGCCAGTAGTCCCCAGACAGAAGACTATGGCTACACCTTC	CASSPQTEDYGYTF
TRBV19	TRBJ2-7	TRBD2	medium-sized	TGTGCCAGTAGTATAAAGGGACTAGCGTCCTACGAGCAGTACTTC	CASSIKGLASYEQYF
TRBV5-1	TRBJ1-1	NA	NA	TGCGCCAGCCATAATAAAGCGGGAGAGTTGGCTTTCTTT	CASHNKAGELAFF
TRBV28	TRBJ2-3	NA	NA	TGTGCCACCTCCTATACCTCCTACACAGATACGCAGTATTTT	CATSYTSYTDTQYF
TRBV11-2	TRBJ2-5	NA	NA	TGTGCCAGCAGCCCGGACAGCCAAGAGACCCAGTACTTC	CASSPDSQETQYF
TRBV4-1	TRBJ2-1	NA	NA	TGCGCCAGCAGCCAAGACCGAGGGAACGGGGGTCAGTCCTACAATGAGCAGTTCTTC	CASSQDRGNGGQSYNEQFF
TRBV28	TRBJ1-5	NA	NA	TGTGCCACAGTTTATAGGGCCCCGAGCACGGGGCAGCCCCAGCATTTT	CATVYRAPSTGQPQHF
TRBV6-1	TRBJ2-7	NA	NA	TGTGCCAGCAGGGAAACCGGACAGAGCTCCTACGAGCAGTACTTC	CASRETGQSSYEQYF
TRBV5-5	TRBJ1-2	NA	NA	TGTGCCAGCAGCTTGTTGGCACAGGGATTGAATGGCTACACCTTC	CASSLLAQGLNGYTF
TRBV10-2	TRBJ2-5	NA	NA	TGCGCCAGCAGTTCGGGACGGATCCAAGAGACCCAGTACTTC	CASSSGRIQETQYF
TRBV28	TRBJ1-5	NA	NA	TGTGCCAGCAGCCTAGGGGGAGTCAATCAGCCCCAGCATTTT	CASSLGGVNQPQHF
TRBV7-9	TRBJ2-7	TRBD2	NA	TGTGCCAGCAGCTTGGGGACTAGCGATCAGTACTTC	CASSLGTSDQYF
TRBV19	TRBJ2-1	TRBD1	NA	TGTGCCAGCGAGGGGACAGGGAAGTCGACCCACAATGAGCAGTTCTTC	CASEGTGKSTHNEQFF
TRBV5-4	TRBJ2-7	NA	NA	TGTGCCAGCAGCCCGGACAGTCAAGGCGAGCAGTACTTC	CASSPDSQGEQYF
TRBV7-2	TRBJ2-2	NA	NA	TGTGCCAGCAGCCGAACGACAGGCCCCGGGGAGCTGTTTTTT	CASSRTTGPGELFF
TRBV4-2	TRBJ2-3	TRBD2	NA	TGTGCCAGCAGCCAAGTAATGGGACGGGGGGGCGGCACAGATACGCAGTATTTT	CASSQVMGRGGGTDTQYF
TRBV19	TRBJ1-5	NA	medium-sized	TGTGCCAGTACCCCTGGAGGGTATAGCAATCAGCCCCAGCATTTT	CASTPGGYSNQPQHF
TRBV19	TRBJ2-7	TRBD1	NA	TGTGCCAGTAGTCCTCGACAGGGTAACGAGCAGTACTTC	CASSPRQGNEQYF
TRBV28	TRBJ1-3	TRBD1	NA	TGTGCCAGCAGGTCCCATCGGGACAGGTCTGGAAACACCATATATTTT	CASRSHRDRSGNTIYF
TRBV5-1	TRBJ2-3	TRBD2	NA	TGCGCCAGCAGCTTGGCCGGGAGGATCATAGATACGCAGTATTTT	CASSLAGRIIDTQYF
TRBV10-1	TRBJ1-1	NA	NA	TGCGCCAGCAGTGAGTTGGCAGGGTCATCGAACACTGAAGCTTTCTTT	CASSELAGSSNTEAFF
TRBV9	TRBJ1-5	TRBD1	NA	TGTGCCAGCAGTAGGGACAGAACTATCAATCAGCCCCAGCATTTT	CASSRDRTINQPQHF
TRBV4-2	TRBJ2-1	TRBD2	NA	TGTGCCAGCACGGTAAATAGCGGGAGCGATGAGCAGTTCTTC	CASTVNSGSDEQFF
TRBV28	TRBJ2-2	TRBD2	NA	TGTGCCAGCAGTTCCCCCTGGACTAGCGGGGTCGGGGAGCTGTTTTTT	CASSSPWTSGVGELFF
TRBV19	TRBJ2-7	TRBD1	once	TGTGCCAGTAGTCCGGGACAGGGGGTCTCCTACGAGCAGTACTTC	CASSPGQGVSYEQYF
TRBV2	TRBJ1-4	NA	NA	TGTGCCAGCAGACGAGGTCTAAGTGAAAAACTGTTTTTT	CASRRGLSEKLFF